These 14 T cell receptor beta chains came from one sample sequenced in a study of Ad26.COV2.S vaccination and SARS-CoV-2 variants. Treatment reported: approximately 18 received Ad26.COV2.S at low or high dose, single or two shots; roughly five received placebo; per-sample allocation not given. Samples came from day 63 after the first vaccine or placebo injection. Profiled with immunoSEQ multiplex PCR; TCRdb holds only in-frame clones, not every one. The sample lists just under 250,000 clones, around 87% occurring once. The sequenced sample was peripheral blood, obtained in a trial of Ad26.COV2.S vaccine versus placebo. Receptors originate from a person between 18 and 59 years old who received the Ad26.COV2.S COVID-19 vaccine or a placebo.

This clone has more than one count but fewer than ten. The chain joins TRBV5-8 to TRBJ1-6, with D possibly TRBD1 on 6 matching bases. The germline CDR1 and CDR2 sequences are SGHTS and YDEGEE. V shed 4 bases and J shed 5 bases, with 10 bases lying between them. CDR3 length: 14 amino acids. The CDR3 DNA reads TGTGCCAGCAGCAATTACAGGGATAATTCACCCCTCCACTTT. It yields the protein CASSNYRDNSPLHF.

The V call is TRBV2, the J call TRBJ1-2, with D possibly being TRBD1 (5 bases). Germline lookup yields CDR1 SNHLY and CDR2 FYNNEI. The V end was cut by 2 bases, the J end by 7 bases, with 26 bases between. The CDR3 runs 18 residues. CDR3 sequence (DNA): TGTGCCAGCAGTGAATTTCAGGGCTATGGAACTATCACTTCTGGCTACACCTTC. Protein: CASSEFQGYGTITSGYTF.

V and J are TRBV6-4 and TRBJ2-5; TRBD2 agrees at 9 bases. Germline CDR1 MRHNA, CDR2 SNTAGT. CDR3 length: 15 residues. V lost 5 bases to trimming and J lost 7 bases; unmatched junction nucleotides: 11. The CDR3 DNA is TGTGCCAGCAGTCCCAATGCGCGGGGGGGCGGGACCCAGTACTTC. Translation gives CASSPNARGGGTQYF.

The genes are TRBV18 and TRBJ2-2, with 10 bases aligning to TRBD1. CDR1 and CDR2 (germline): KGHSH, LQKENI. The CDR3 length is 16 residues. V was clipped by 6 bases and J by 1 base; unmatched bases: 5. CDR3 sequence: CASSPDRGQNTGELFF. The CDR3 nucleotides read TGTGCCAGCTCCCCCGACAGGGGGCAGAACACCGGGGAGCTGTTTTTT.

The chain links TRBV30 to TRBJ1-5, with D possibly TRBD1 on 6 matching bases. V dropped 1 base and J dropped 9 bases, with 19 bases sitting between them. The length of the CDR3 is 15 residues. Germline lookup yields CDR1 GTSNPN and CDR2 SVGIG (reference sequence). This CDR3 reads CAWSALGGGGVPQHF. Here the CDR3 DNA reads TGTGCCTGGAGTGCCCTCGGAGGGGGAGGAGTGCCCCAGCATTTT.

This chain uses TRBV25-1 with TRBJ1-2; D perhaps matches TRBD1 (6 bases). Trimming removed 11 bases at V and 4 bases at J, with 26 bases between. This CDR3 comprises 16 residues. CDR1 and CDR2 (germline): MGHDK, SYGVNS. The CDR3 sequence: CAPPQLDRRRIYGYTF. The CDR3 DNA reads as TGTGCCCCCCCCCAGCTAGACAGGCGGCGTATCTATGGCTACACCTTC.

This clone was counted a single time. J is TRBJ2-1 and V is TRBV6-5; 8 bases map to TRBD1. This CDR3 is 15 amino acids long. Looked up from germline, CDR1 is MNHEY and CDR2 is SVGAGI. V trimming: 6 bases; J trimming: 3 bases; junction bases outside the gene matches: 7. The CDR3 DNA is TGTGCCAGCAGGACCTACAGGGGGGTCTACAATGAGCAGTTCTTC. It encodes CASRTYRGVYNEQFF.

V gene TRBV19 combines with J gene TRBJ2-1, with D possibly being TRBD2 (5 bases). V lost 5 bases to trimming and J lost 8 bases, with 7 bases between them. CDR3 length: 11 residues. Germline CDR1 LNHDA, CDR2 SQIVND (reference sequence). DNA for the CDR3: TGTGCCAGTAGTCGAGCGGATGAGCAGTTCTTC. As protein: CASSRADEQFF. Variable domain in full (rest from reference TRBV19 and TRBJ2-1): DGGITQSPKYLFRKEGQNVTLSCEQNLNHDAMYWYRQDPGQGLRLIYYSQIVNDFQKGDIAEGYSVSREKKESFPLTVTSAQKNPTAFYLCASSRADEQFFGPGTRLTVL.

The gene calls are TRBV7-8 and TRBJ2-5, with 8 bases lining up with TRBD2. The V segment lost 1 base and the J segment 2 bases; nucleotides outside the gene matches: 3. CDR3 length: 15 residues. Germline-derived CDR1 and CDR2 are SGHVS and FQNEAQ. CDR3 bases: TGTGCCAGCAGCTTAGTGCGGGAGGTACAAGAGACCCAGTACTTC. As protein: CASSLVREVQETQYF.

This rearrangement joins TRBV5-1 to TRBJ2-2; D is perhaps TRBD1 (5 bases). Germline V gene sequence: CDR1 SGHRS, CDR2 YFSETQ. The CDR3 covers 15 residues. Trimming took off 0 bases at V and 4 bases at J, with 10 bases between the two ends. CDR3 DNA sequence: TGCGCCAGCAGCTTGGGGGGCGTGACCACCGGGGAGCTGTTTTTT. Amino acids: CASSLGGVTTGELFF.

This sequence joins TRBV12-5 and TRBJ2-7, with D possibly being TRBD2 (5 bases). This CDR3 spans 17 amino acids. In germline, CDR1 is LGHNT, CDR2 FRNRAP. V lost 2 bases to trimming and J lost 2 bases, with 19 bases between them. The CDR3 DNA follows: TGTGCTAGTGGTTTGCCTACCCCGGGAACCGTAGCCTACGAGCAGTACTTC. This translates into CASGLPTPGTVAYEQYF.

The chain joins TRBV11-2 to TRBJ2-7; 8 bases map to TRBD2. CDR1 is SGHAT, CDR2 FQNNGV, per germline. V gave up 3 bases and J gave up 5 bases; unmatched junction bases: 6. CDR3 length equals 14 residues. The CDR3 protein is CASSFPLAAHEQYF. CDR3 coding DNA: TGTGCCAGCAGCTTCCCACTAGCGGCCCACGAGCAGTACTTC. The variable domain in full, completed from reference TRBV11-2 and TRBJ2-7, reads EAGVAQSPRYKIIEKRQSVAFWCNPISGHATLYWYQQILGQGPKLLIQFQNNGVVDDSQLPKDRFSAERLKGVDSTLKIQPAKLEDSAVYLCASSFPLAAHEQYFGPGTRLTVT.

This chain links TRBV7-2 with TRBJ2-7; D might be TRBD1 (5 bases). CDR1 and CDR2 (germline): SGHTA, FQGNSA. V lost 1 base to trimming and J lost 4 bases, with 14 bases between them. The CDR3 is made up of 15 amino acids. The CDR3: CASSLVRQSLYEQYF. CDR3 nucleotide sequence: TGTGCCAGCAGCTTAGTTAGACAGAGTCTTTACGAGCAGTACTTC.

This chain uses TRBV28 with TRBJ2-2; 7 nucleotides line up with TRBD2. CDR3 size: 17 residues. Germline V gene lookup returns CDR1 MDHEN and CDR2 SYDVKM. The trim removed 7 bases at V and 4 bases at J, leaving 15 bases unmatched. DNA of the CDR3: TGTGCCAGCAACCCTTGGGGGGGGACGCAGGGCACCGGGGAGCTGTTTTTT. It codes for CASNPWGGTQGTGELFF.